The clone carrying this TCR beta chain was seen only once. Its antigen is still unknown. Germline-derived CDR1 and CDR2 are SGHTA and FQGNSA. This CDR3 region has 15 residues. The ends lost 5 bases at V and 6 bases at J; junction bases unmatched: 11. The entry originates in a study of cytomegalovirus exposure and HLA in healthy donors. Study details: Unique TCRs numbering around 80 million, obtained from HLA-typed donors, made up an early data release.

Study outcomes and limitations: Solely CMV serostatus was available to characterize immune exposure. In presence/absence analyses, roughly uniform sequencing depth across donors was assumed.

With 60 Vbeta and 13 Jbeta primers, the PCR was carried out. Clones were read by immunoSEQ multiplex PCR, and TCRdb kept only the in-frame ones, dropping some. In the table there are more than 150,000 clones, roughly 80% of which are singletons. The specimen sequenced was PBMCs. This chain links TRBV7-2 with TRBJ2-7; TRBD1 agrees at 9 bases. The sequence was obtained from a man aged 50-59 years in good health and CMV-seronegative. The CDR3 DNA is TGTGCCAGCAGCGTACCGGGACAGGGTGCCCGCGAGCAGTACTTC. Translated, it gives CASSVPGQGAREQYF.